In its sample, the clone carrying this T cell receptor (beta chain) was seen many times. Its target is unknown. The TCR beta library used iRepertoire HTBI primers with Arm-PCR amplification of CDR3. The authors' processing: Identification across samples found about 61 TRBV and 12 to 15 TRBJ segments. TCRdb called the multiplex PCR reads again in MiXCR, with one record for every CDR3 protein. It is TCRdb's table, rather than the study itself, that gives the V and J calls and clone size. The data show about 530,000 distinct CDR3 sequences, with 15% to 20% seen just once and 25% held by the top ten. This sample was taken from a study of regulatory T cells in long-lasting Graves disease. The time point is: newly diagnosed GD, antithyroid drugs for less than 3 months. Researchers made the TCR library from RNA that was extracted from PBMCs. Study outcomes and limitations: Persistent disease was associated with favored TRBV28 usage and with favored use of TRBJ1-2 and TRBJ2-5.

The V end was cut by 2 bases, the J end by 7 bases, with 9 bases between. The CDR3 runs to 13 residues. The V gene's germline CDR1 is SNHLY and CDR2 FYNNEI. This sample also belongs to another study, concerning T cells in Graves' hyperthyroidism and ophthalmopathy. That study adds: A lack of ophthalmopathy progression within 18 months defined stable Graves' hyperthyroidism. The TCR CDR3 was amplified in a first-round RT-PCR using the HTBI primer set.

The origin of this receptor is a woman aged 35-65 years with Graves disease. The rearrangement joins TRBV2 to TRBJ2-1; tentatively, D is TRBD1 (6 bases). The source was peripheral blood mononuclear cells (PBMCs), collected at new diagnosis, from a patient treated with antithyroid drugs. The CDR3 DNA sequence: TGTGCCAGCAGTGAACAGGGGTTGAATGAGCAGTTCTTC. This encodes CASSEQGLNEQFF.